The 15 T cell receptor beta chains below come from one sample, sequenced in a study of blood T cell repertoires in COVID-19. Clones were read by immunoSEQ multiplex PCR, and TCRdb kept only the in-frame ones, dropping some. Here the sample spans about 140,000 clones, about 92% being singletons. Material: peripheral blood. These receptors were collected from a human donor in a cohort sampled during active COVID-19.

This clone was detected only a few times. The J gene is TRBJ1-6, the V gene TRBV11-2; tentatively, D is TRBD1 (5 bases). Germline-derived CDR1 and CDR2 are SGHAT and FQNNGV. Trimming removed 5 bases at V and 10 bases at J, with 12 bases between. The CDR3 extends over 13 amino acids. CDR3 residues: CASSPTGVSPLHF. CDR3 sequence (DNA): TGTGCCAGCAGCCCAACGGGGGTATCACCCCTCCACTTT. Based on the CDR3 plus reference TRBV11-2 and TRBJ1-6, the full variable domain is EAGVAQSPRYKIIEKRQSVAFWCNPISGHATLYWYQQILGQGPKLLIQFQNNGVVDDSQLPKDRFSAERLKGVDSTLKIQPAKLEDSAVYLCASSPTGVSPLHFGNGTRLTVT.

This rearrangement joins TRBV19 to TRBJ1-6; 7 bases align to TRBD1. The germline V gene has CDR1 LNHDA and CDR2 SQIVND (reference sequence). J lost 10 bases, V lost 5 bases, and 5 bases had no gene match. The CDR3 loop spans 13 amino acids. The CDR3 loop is CASSGTVESPLHF. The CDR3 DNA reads TGTGCCAGTAGTGGGACAGTTGAATCACCCCTCCACTTT. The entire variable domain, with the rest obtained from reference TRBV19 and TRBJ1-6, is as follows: DGGITQSPKYLFRKEGQNVTLSCEQNLNHDAMYWYRQDPGQGLRLIYYSQIVNDFQKGDIAEGYSVSREKKESFPLTVTSAQKNPTAFYLCASSGTVESPLHFGNGTRLTVT.

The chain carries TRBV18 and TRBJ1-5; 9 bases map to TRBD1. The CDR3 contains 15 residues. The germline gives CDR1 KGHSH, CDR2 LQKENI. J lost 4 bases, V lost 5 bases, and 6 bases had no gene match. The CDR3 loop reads CASSSGQGWNQPQHF. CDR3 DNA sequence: TGTGCCAGCTCATCGGGACAGGGATGGAATCAGCCCCAGCATTTT.

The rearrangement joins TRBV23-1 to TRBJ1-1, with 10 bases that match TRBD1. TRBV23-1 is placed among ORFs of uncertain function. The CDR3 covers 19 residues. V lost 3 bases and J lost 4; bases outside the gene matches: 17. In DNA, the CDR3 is TGCGCCAGCAGTCATCTTCCCCTCGACAGGGGGCTTGGGGGCACTGAAGCTTTCTTT. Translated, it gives CASSHLPLDRGLGGTEAFF.

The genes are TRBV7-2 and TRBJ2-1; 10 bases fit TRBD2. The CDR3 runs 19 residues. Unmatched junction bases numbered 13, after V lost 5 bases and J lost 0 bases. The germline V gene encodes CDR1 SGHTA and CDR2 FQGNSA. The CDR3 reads CASSPLLVAGGDSYNEQFF. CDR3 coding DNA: TGTGCCAGCAGCCCGCTCCTTGTAGCGGGGGGAGACTCCTACAATGAGCAGTTCTTC.

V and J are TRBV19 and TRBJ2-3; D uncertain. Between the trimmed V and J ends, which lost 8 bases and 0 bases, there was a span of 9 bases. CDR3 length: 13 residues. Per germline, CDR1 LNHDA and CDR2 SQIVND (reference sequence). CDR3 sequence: CASGGYSTDTQYF. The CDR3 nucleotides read TGTGCCAGTGGCGGATATAGCACAGATACGCAGTATTTT. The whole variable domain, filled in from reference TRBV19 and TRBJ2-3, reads DGGITQSPKYLFRKEGQNVTLSCEQNLNHDAMYWYRQDPGQGLRLIYYSQIVNDFQKGDIAEGYSVSREKKESFPLTVTSAQKNPTAFYLCASGGYSTDTQYFGPGTRLTVL.

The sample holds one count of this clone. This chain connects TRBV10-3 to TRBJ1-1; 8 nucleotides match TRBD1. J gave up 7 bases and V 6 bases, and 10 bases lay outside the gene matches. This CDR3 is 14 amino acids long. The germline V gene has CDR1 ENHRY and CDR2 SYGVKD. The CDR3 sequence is CAISPGQDRDEAFF. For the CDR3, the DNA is TGTGCCATCAGCCCGGGACAGGACCGAGATGAAGCTTTCTTT.

For the CDR3, the DNA is TGTGCCAGCTCACAACAGGGGGCGAGTTCACCCCTCCACTTT. It is translated as CASSQQGASSPLHF. The chain has TRBV18 and TRBJ1-6; TRBD1 aligns across 9 bases. Germline CDR1 reads KGHSH; CDR2 reads LQKENI. V gave up 4 bases and J gave up 9 bases; unmatched junction bases: 4. The CDR3 runs to 14 residues.

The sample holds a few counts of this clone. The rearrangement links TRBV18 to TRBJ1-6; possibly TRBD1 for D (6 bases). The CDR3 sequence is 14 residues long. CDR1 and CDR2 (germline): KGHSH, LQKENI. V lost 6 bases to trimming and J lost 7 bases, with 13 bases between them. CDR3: CASSGTGNNSPLHF. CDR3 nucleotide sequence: TGTGCCAGCTCTGGAACAGGGAACAATTCACCCCTCCACTTT.

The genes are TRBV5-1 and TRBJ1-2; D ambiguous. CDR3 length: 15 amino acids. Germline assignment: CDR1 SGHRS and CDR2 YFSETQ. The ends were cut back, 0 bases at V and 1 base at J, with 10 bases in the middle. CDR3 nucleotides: TGCGCCAGCAGCTTGGTGGCAGCGAATAACTATGGCTACACCTTC. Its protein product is CASSLVAANNYGYTF.

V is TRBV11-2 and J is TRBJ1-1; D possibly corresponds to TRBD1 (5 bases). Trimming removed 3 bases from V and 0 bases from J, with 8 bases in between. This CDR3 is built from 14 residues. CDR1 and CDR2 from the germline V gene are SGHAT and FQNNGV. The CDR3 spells CASSFGRVNTEAFF. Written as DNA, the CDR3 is TGTGCCAGCAGCTTTGGCAGGGTGAACACTGAAGCTTTCTTT.

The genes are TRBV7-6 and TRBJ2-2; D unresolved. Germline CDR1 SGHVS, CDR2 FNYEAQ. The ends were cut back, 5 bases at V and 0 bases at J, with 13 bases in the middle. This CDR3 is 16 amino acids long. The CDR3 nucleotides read TGTGCCAGCAGCAAGACCCGCGGCGCGAACACCGGGGAGCTGTTTTTT. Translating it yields CASSKTRGANTGELFF.

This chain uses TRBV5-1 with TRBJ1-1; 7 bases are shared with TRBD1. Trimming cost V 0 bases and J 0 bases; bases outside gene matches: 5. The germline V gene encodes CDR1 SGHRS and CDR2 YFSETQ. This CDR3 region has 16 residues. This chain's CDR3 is CASSLAGGSMNTEAFF. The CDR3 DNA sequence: TGCGCCAGCAGCTTGGCAGGGGGAAGCATGAACACTGAAGCTTTCTTT.

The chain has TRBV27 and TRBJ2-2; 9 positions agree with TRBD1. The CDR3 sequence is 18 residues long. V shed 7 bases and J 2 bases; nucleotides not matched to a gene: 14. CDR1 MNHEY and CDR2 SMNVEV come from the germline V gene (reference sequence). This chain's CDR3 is CASTPELGQGINTGELFF. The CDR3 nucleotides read TGTGCCAGCACCCCGGAACTTGGACAGGGGATAAACACCGGGGAGCTGTTTTTT.

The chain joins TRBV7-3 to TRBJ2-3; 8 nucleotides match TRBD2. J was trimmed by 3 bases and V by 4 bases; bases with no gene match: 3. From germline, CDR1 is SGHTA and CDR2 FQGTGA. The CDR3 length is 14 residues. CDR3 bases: TGTGCCAGCAGCTCCCTAGCGGGTACAGATACGCAGTATTTT. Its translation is CASSSLAGTDTQYF.